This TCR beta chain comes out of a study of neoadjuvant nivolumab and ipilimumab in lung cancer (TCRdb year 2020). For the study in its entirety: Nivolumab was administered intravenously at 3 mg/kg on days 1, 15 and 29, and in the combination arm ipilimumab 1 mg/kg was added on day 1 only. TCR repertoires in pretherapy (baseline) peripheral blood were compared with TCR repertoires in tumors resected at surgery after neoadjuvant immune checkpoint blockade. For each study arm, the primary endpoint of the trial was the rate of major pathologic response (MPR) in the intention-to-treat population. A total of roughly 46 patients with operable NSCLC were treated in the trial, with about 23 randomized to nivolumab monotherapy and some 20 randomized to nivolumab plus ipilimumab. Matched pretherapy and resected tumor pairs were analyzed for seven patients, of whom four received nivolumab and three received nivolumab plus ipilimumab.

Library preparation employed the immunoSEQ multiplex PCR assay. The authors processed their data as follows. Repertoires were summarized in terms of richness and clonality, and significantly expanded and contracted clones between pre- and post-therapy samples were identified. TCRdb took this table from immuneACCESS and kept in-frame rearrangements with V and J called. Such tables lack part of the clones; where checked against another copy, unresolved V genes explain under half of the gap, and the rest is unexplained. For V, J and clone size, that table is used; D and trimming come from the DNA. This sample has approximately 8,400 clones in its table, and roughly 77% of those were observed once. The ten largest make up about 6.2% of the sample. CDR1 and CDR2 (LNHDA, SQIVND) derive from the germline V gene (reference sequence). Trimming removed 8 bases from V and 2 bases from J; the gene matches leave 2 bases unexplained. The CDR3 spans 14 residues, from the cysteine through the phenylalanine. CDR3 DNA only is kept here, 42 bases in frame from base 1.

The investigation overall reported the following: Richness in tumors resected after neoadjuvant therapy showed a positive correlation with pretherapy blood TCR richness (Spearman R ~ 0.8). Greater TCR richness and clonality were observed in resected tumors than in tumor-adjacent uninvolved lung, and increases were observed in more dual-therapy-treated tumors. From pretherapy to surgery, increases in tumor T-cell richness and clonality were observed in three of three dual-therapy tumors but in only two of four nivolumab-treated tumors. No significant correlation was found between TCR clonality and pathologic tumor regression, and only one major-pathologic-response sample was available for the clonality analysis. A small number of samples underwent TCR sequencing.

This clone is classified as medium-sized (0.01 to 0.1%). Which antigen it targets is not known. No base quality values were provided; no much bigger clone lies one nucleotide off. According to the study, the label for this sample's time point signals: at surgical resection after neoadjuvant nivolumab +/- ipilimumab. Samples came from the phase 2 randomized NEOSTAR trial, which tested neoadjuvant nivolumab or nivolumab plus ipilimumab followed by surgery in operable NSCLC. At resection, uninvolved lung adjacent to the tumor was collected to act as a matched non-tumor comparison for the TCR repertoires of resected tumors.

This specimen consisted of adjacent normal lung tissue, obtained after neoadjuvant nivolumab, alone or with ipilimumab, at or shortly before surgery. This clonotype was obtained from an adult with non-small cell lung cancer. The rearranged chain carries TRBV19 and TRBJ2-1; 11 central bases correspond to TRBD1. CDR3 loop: CASWTGGPYNEQFF. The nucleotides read TGTGCCAGTTGGACAGGGGGCCCCTACAATGAGCAGTTCTTC.